The 25 T cell receptor beta chains below all came from one sample that was sequenced in a study of blood T cells in healthy people across ages. The authors ran a second PCR of 7 to 11 cycles using a sample-barcoded 5' primer and a J-beta primer mix. TCRdb reprocessed the 5' RACE reads via MiXCR and lists one record per CDR3 protein. The data contain over 950,000 distinct CDR3 sequences, approximately 50% of them singletons. Sequencing was carried out using blood. The receptor source for this set is a woman in her sixties in good health.

Comments on this clonotype: One junction end disagrees with the germline gene, perhaps due to a read error. The chain links TRBV28 to TRBJ2-7; 10 bases fit TRBD2. Germline CDR1 MDHEN, CDR2 SYDVKM. The CDR3 is 15 amino acids. The CDR3: CASHGGLAGEYGQYF. Written as DNA, the CDR3 is TGTGCCAGCCATGGGGGGCTAGCGGGAGAATACGGGCAGTACTTC.

This clonotype was counted between two and nine times. V and J are TRBV20-1 and TRBJ2-7; 9 positions match TRBD1. This CDR3 has 14 residues. Looked up from germline, CDR1 is DFQATT and CDR2 is SNEGSKA (reference sequence). With V trimmed by 5 bases and J by 1 base, 6 bases remained unmatched. The CDR3 loop reads CSAGDRALSYEQYF. CDR3 nucleotide sequence: TGCAGTGCTGGGGACAGGGCCCTTTCCTACGAGCAGTACTTC.

Concerning this clonotype itself: This sequence may be a read error, since a much larger clone differs from it by one base. V and J are TRBV28 and TRBJ2-1, with TRBD2 matching 12 bases. Germline lookup yields CDR1 MDHEN and CDR2 SYDVKM. This CDR3 has 13 residues. CDR3 bases: TGTGCCAACAGTCCCGGGACTAGCGGGTCTGCGTTCTTC. Its translation: CANSPGTSGSAFF.

The V call is TRBV7-8, the J call TRBJ2-3, with 9 bases lining up with TRBD2. CDR1 and CDR2 from the germline V gene are SGHVS and FQNEAQ. The J segment lost 7 bases and the V segment lost 5 bases, leaving 16 bases of the junction unmatched. CDR3 length equals 17 residues. The CDR3 region has the DNA TGTGCCAGCAGCGAAGGGGGGGCTAGCGGGACTGGATATACGCAGTATTTT. Residues: CASSEGGASGTGYTQYF.

The J gene is TRBJ1-1, the V gene TRBV4-1, with TRBD1 matching over 8 bases. With V trimmed by 4 bases and J by 4 bases, 8 bases remained unmatched. CDR1 MGHRA and CDR2 YSYEKL come from the germline V gene. The CDR3 runs to 15 residues. CDR3 in DNA: TGCGCCAGCAGCCCCGTCACAGGGGGGAGCACTGAAGCTTTCTTT. It is translated as CASSPVTGGSTEAFF.

The chain links TRBV2 to TRBJ2-1, with a tentative D call TRBD2 (5 bases). The CDR3 has 13 residues. The germline V and J ends were trimmed by 1 base and 15 bases, with 16 bases remaining between them. Germline CDR1 and CDR2: SNHLY and FYNNEI. CDR3 nucleotides: TGTGCCAGCAGTGAAGGGAACCGATCGGGGAGGTTCTTC. This encodes CASSEGNRSGRFF.

J is TRBJ2-5 and V is TRBV29-1; D might be TRBD1 (8 bases). The V and J ends lost 6 bases and 5 bases respectively, with 25 bases between them. The CDR3 consists of 16 residues. Germline V gene data show CDR1 as SQVTM and CDR2 as ANQGSEA. This chain's CDR3 is CSVAKTGTGGAETQYF. CDR3 sequence (DNA): TGCAGCGTGGCAAAAACGGGAACAGGGGGGGCGGAGACCCAGTACTTC.

The chain has TRBV6-4 and TRBJ2-5, with D tentatively TRBD2 (5 bases). The CDR3 consists of 11 residues. Germline CDR1 MRHNA, CDR2 SNTAGT. Trimming took 2 bases from V and 11 from J, leaving 9 bases between them. CDR3 sequence reads: CASSDGLKQYF. CDR3 in DNA: TGTGCCAGCAGTGACGGACTTAAGCAGTACTTC.

The chain uses TRBV14 and TRBJ2-5; the D call may be TRBD1 or TRBD2 (5 bases each). Gene TRBJ2-7 matches the end of the DNA better, so the J call may be wrong. Germline CDR1 and CDR2: SGHDN and FVKESK. The CDR3 runs to 14 residues. CDR3 loop: CASSQSGPRYEQYF. DNA for the CDR3: TGTGCCAGCAGCCAATCGGGACCTCGCTACGAGCAGTACTTC.

V is TRBV3-1 and J is TRBJ2-1; D is unclear. V lost 1 base and J 5 bases, leaving 6 bases between the germline ends. CDR3 size: 13 residues. Germline CDR1 LGHDT, CDR2 YNNKEL (reference sequence). The CDR3 sequence is CASSQARNNEQFF. The DNA of the CDR3 is TGTGCCAGCAGCCAAGCCCGGAACAATGAGCAGTTCTTC.

CDR3 sequence reads: CASSLSILYRDRDEQYF. Written as DNA, the CDR3 is TGTGCCAGCAGTTTATCGATATTATACAGAGACAGGGACGAGCAGTACTTC. The V gene is TRBV27, the J gene TRBJ2-5; TRBD1 matches 7 bases. The closer fit of TRBJ2-7 to the DNA end suggests the J call may be wrong. Germline loops: CDR1 MNHEY, CDR2 SMNVEV (reference sequence). The CDR3 extends over 17 amino acids.

Ten or more counts support this clonotype. The V and J genes are TRBV4-2 and TRBJ2-5, with D possibly matching TRBD2 (5 bases). The CDR3 consists of 16 residues. In germline, CDR1 is LGHNA, CDR2 YNFKEQ. V shed 0 bases and J shed 4 bases, with 15 bases lying between them. The CDR3, as DNA: TGTGCCAGCAGCCAAGAGCGGGCCCTAAGGGTAGAGACCCAGTACTTC. Its translation: CASSQERALRVETQYF.

This clonotype was observed many times. J is TRBJ2-5 and V is TRBV13; D is perhaps TRBD1 (5 bases). Trimming left V 5 bases short and J 11 bases short, with 18 bases between. Per germline, CDR1 PRHDT and CDR2 FYEKMQ (reference sequence). This CDR3 has 13 amino acids. CDR3 region: CASSADWGGEQYF. The DNA for the CDR3 is TGTGCCAGCAGCGCCGATTGGGGCGGTGAGCAGTACTTC. The entire variable domain, with the rest obtained from reference TRBV13 and TRBJ2-5, is as follows: AAGVIQSPRHLIKEKRETATLKCYPIPRHDTVYWYQQGPGQDPQFLISFYEKMQSDKGSIPDRFSAQQFSDYHSELNMSSLELGDSALYFCASSADWGGEQYFGPGTRLLVL.

This clonotype has only a few counts. The V and J genes are TRBV10-3 and TRBJ2-3, with 7 bases identical to TRBD2. The V gene's germline CDR1 is ENHRY and CDR2 SYGVKD. The V segment lost 4 bases and the J segment 5 bases; nucleotides outside the gene matches: 6. This CDR3 is 14 amino acids long. DNA for the CDR3: TGTGCCATCAGTGTGGCGGGAGATCTAGATACGCAGTATTTT. It encodes CAISVAGDLDTQYF.

The chain recombines TRBV20-1 with TRBJ2-1; tentative D call: TRBD2 (6 bases). There are 15 residues in the CDR3. Germline V gene data show CDR1 as DFQATT and CDR2 as SNEGSKA (reference sequence). V was clipped by 4 bases and J by 0 bases, with 13 bases between them. The CDR3 loop is CSAKTSRSSYNEQFF. CDR3 sequence (DNA): TGCAGTGCTAAAACTAGCCGAAGCTCCTACAATGAGCAGTTCTTC.

Remarks on this clonotype: A much larger clonotype is one base distant, so this may be a read error. This sequence joins TRBV29-1 and TRBJ2-4; 11 bases are a match to TRBD2. Matching the DNA end better, TRBJ2-7 makes the J call doubtful. Per the germline V gene, CDR1 is SQVTM and CDR2 is ANQGSEA. The CDR3 has 15 amino acids. CDR3 sequence (DNA): TGCGGCGTTGATGGTGGTAGCGGGAGGGAGTACGAGCAGTACTTC. This codes for CGVDGGSGREYEQYF.

This clonotype has only a few counts. The V call is TRBV6-1, the J call TRBJ2-7; D may be TRBD1 or TRBD2 (5 bases each). Germline lookup yields CDR1 MNHNS and CDR2 SASEGT. This CDR3 is 14 amino acids long. V was shortened by 7 bases and J by 0 bases, with 13 bases between the two germline ends. The CDR3, as DNA: TGTGCCAGCAAGGGGACCGCAACCTCCTACGAGCAGTACTTC. This translates into CASKGTATSYEQYF.

The J gene is TRBJ2-7, the V gene TRBV21-1; the D call of TRBD2 is as the table states it, not checked on the DNA. TRBV21-1 is labeled a pseudogene. This CDR3 spans 17 amino acids. CDR3 sequence (DNA): TGTGTCAGCTGGCAGGGACTAGCGGGAGAAAGCGACTACGAGCAGTACTTC. It encodes CVSWQGLAGESDYEQYF.

This clonotype was seen only a few times. This chain links TRBV20-1 with TRBJ2-7; 11 positions agree with TRBD1. Trimming at V came to 0 bases and at J to 4 bases, leaving 11 bases not matched to a gene. The V gene's germline CDR1 is DFQATT and CDR2 SNEGSKA (reference sequence). The CDR3 consists of 17 residues. The CDR3 sequence is CSARDSRGQGALYEQYF. CDR3 DNA: TGCAGTGCTAGAGACTCCCGCGGACAGGGGGCGTTATACGAGCAGTACTTC.

The rearrangement links TRBV18 to TRBJ2-3; D is ambiguous. Germline CDR1 is KGHSH and CDR2 is LQKENI. V gave up 5 bases and J gave up 11 bases, with 8 bases separating them. The CDR3 contains 10 residues. CDR3 loop: CASSGPGQYF. CDR3 sequence (DNA): TGTGCCAGCTCAGGACCTGGGCAGTATTTT.

V gene TRBV14 combines with J gene TRBJ2-2, with 7 bases matching TRBD1. V was pared by 0 bases and J by 8 bases, with 12 bases of the junction left unmatched. Germline V gene sequence: CDR1 SGHDN, CDR2 FVKESK. The CDR3 is 17 residues long. The CDR3, as DNA: TGTGCCAGCAGCCAAGAGTACGGCAGGGGGTCCCCGGGGGAGCTGTTTTTT. Protein product: CASSQEYGRGSPGELFF.

This clonotype was picked up a small number of times. The chain combines TRBV19 with TRBJ2-1; 11 bases align to TRBD2. The V gene's germline CDR1 is LNHDA and CDR2 SQIVND (reference sequence). Unmatched junction bases numbered 7, after V lost 6 bases and J lost 9 bases. The CDR3 extends over 14 amino acids. The CDR3 loop reads CASRTPGTSGEQFF. CDR3 DNA sequence: TGTGCCAGTAGGACACCCGGGACTAGCGGTGAGCAGTTCTTC.

In nucleotides, the CDR3 is TGCAGCGTAGTGGGACAGGGATCCTACGAGCAGTACTTC. Amino acid sequence: CSVVGQGSYEQYF. This chain joins TRBV29-1 and TRBJ2-7, with TRBD1 matching 9 bases. From germline, CDR1 is SQVTM and CDR2 ANQGSEA. The CDR3 runs 13 residues. Germline trimming cut 6 bases from V and 1 base from J; bases unmatched to any gene: 4.

This clonotype was detected a few times. J is TRBJ2-7 and V is TRBV27; D possibly corresponds to TRBD2 (7 bases). The germline gives CDR1 MNHEY, CDR2 SMNVEV (reference sequence). Trimming removed 2 bases at V and 1 base at J, with 12 bases between. The CDR3 is made up of 15 amino acids. The CDR3 DNA is TGTGCCAGCAGTTTACGGGGGGCGGGTTCCTACGAGCAGTACTTC. Its protein is CASSLRGAGSYEQYF.

The V and J genes are TRBV5-1 and TRBJ2-1; 11 nucleotides match TRBD2. V dropped 5 bases and J dropped 9; count of bases not matched to a gene: 7. Germline CDR1 SGHRS, CDR2 YFSETQ. CDR3 length: 14 residues. DNA for the CDR3: TGCGCCAGCAGGGAGAATAGCGGGAGGGGTGAGCAGTTCTTC. Translated, it gives CASRENSGRGEQFF.